Below, 15 T cell receptor beta chains from the same sample are listed, as sequenced in a study of cytomegalovirus exposure and HLA in healthy donors. It was with 60 Vbeta and 13 Jbeta primers that the PCR ran. Method: immunoSEQ multiplex PCR; TCRdb's copy keeps in-frame clones and lacks some. Of hundreds of thousands of clones in the sample, around 66% were seen once. Sequencing input: PBMCs. These receptors were taken from a female donor in good health and CMV-seronegative.

V is TRBV15 and J is TRBJ2-7; maybe TRBD2 (7 bases). Germline lookup yields CDR1 LNHNV and CDR2 YYDKDF (reference sequence). V lost 0 bases and J lost 4, with 16 bases in between. This CDR3 is built from 16 residues. Here the CDR3 DNA reads TGTGCCACCAGCAGAGAAGGGGGACTACCTTCGTACGAGCAGTACTTC. Its protein is CATSREGGLPSYEQYF.

The rearrangement uses TRBV10-3 and TRBJ1-4, with TRBD1 matching 9 bases. Per germline, CDR1 ENHRY and CDR2 SYGVKD. CDR3 length: 14 amino acids. V gave up 9 bases and J gave up 4 bases; unmatched junction bases: 6. In DNA form, the CDR3 reads TGTGCCATTCAGCCGGGACAGGGTAATGAAAAACTGTTTTTT. It encodes CAIQPGQGNEKLFF.

This clone was counted a few times. J is TRBJ1-3 and V is TRBV9; TRBD1 is a possible D gene (5 bases). Germline loops: CDR1 SGDLS, CDR2 YYNGEE. The ends were cut back, 4 bases at V and 0 bases at J, with 26 bases in the middle. The CDR3 runs 20 residues. This CDR3 is CASSRGLGYGIGGSGNTIYF. The DNA for the CDR3 is TGTGCCAGCAGCCGGGGGTTGGGTTATGGGATCGGAGGCTCTGGAAACACCATATATTTT.

This chain connects TRBV11-3 to TRBJ2-7; TRBD2 matches at 11 bases. There are 15 residues in the CDR3. Germline loops: CDR1 SGHNT, CDR2 YENEEA. V shed 5 bases and J 3 bases; nucleotides not matched to a gene: 6. The CDR3 region is CASSLGTSGLYEQYF. The CDR3 region has the DNA TGTGCCAGCAGCCTAGGGACTAGCGGACTCTACGAGCAGTACTTC.

V and J are TRBV5-5 and TRBJ1-4, with 7 bases that match TRBD1. Germline assignment: CDR1 SGHKS and CDR2 YYEKEE (reference sequence). The CDR3 covers 15 residues. Trimming removed 4 bases from V and 5 bases from J; junction bases left unmatched: 8. This CDR3 reads CASSTGQSPNEKLFF. The DNA of the CDR3 is TGTGCCAGCAGCACGGGACAGAGTCCCAATGAAAAACTGTTTTTT.

This clone was seen a few times. The genes are TRBV2 and TRBJ1-2; 11 bases line up with TRBD1. The CDR3 contains 13 residues. Germline CDR1 and CDR2: SNHLY and FYNNEI. With 8 bases clipped from V and 5 bases from J, the junction kept 4 bases outside the gene matches. Written as DNA, the CDR3 is TGTGCCAGCCCCGGACAGGGGGCATATGGCTACACCTTC. Encoded protein: CASPGQGAYGYTF.

Of note for this clone: The identical CDR3 is also encoded by other nucleotide sequences in the sample. V is TRBV18 and J is TRBJ2-1; 12 bases are a match to TRBD2. The CDR3 length is 15 residues. Germline assignment: CDR1 KGHSH and CDR2 LQKENI. Trimming removed 1 base from V and 5 bases from J; junction bases left unmatched: 0. The CDR3 reads CASSPRLAGDNEQFF. The CDR3 DNA reads as TGTGCCAGCTCACCACGACTAGCGGGGGACAATGAGCAGTTCTTC.

The chain has TRBV7-8 and TRBJ2-7; D might be TRBD2 (5 bases). The germline gives CDR1 SGHVS, CDR2 FQNEAQ. V was cut by 2 bases and J by 3 bases, with 8 bases left in between. The CDR3 contains 13 residues. The CDR3 coding sequence is TGTGCCAGCAGCTTAACGGGGAACTACGAGCAGTACTTC. Residues: CASSLTGNYEQYF.

This clone was counted only a few times. V is TRBV5-1 and J is TRBJ2-2, with D perhaps matching TRBD2 (5 bases). CDR3 size: 14 residues. V shed 1 base and J shed 6 bases, with 10 bases lying between them. Germline V gene lookup returns CDR1 SGHRS and CDR2 YFSETQ. This chain's CDR3 is CASSLRGFAGELFF. The CDR3 nucleotides are TGCGCCAGCAGCTTGAGAGGGTTCGCCGGGGAGCTGTTTTTT. Combining the CDR3 with reference TRBV5-1 and TRBJ2-2 gives the whole variable domain KAGVTQTPRYLIKTRGQQVTLSCSPISGHRSVSWYQQTPGQGLQFLFEYFSETQRNKGNFPGRFSGRQFSNSRSEMNVSTLELGDSALYLCASSLRGFAGELFFGEGSRLTVL.

The V and J genes are TRBV5-1 and TRBJ2-2; 11 nucleotides line up with TRBD2. The CDR3 length is 16 residues. V was pared by 7 bases and J by 3 bases, with 8 bases of the junction left unmatched. Per germline, CDR1 SGHRS and CDR2 YFSETQ. The CDR3 region is CASSATSGIDTGELFF. CDR3 sequence (DNA): TGCGCCAGCTCCGCGACTAGCGGGATCGACACCGGGGAGCTGTTTTTT. Full variable domain (missing parts from reference TRBV5-1 and TRBJ2-2): KAGVTQTPRYLIKTRGQQVTLSCSPISGHRSVSWYQQTPGQGLQFLFEYFSETQRNKGNFPGRFSGRQFSNSRSEMNVSTLELGDSALYLCASSATSGIDTGELFFGEGSRLTVL.

As for this clone: The sample contains more than one DNA sequence encoding this CDR3. V gene TRBV10-3 combines with J gene TRBJ2-7, with 7 positions matching TRBD1. The CDR3 is 14 amino acids. The germline CDR1 and CDR2 sequences are ENHRY and SYGVKD. V shed 0 bases, J shed 2 bases, and the junction held 1 base outside the gene matches. The CDR3: CAISESTGTYEQYF. The CDR3 bases are TGTGCCATCAGTGAGTCGACAGGGACCTACGAGCAGTACTTC.

J is TRBJ2-1 and V is TRBV28, with D uncertain. The CDR3 is 14 residues long. CDR1 is MDHEN and CDR2 is SYDVKM in the germline V gene. Trimming shortened V by 5 bases and J by 3 bases, and 11 bases separated the two germline ends. As DNA, the CDR3 is TGTGCCAGCAGTCCGCCTTCGGGCTACAATGAGCAGTTCTTC. Translated, it gives CASSPPSGYNEQFF.

The chain uses TRBV5-4 and TRBJ2-3; 8 bases line up with TRBD2. Losses at the gene ends were 2 bases for V and 3 bases for J; bases not matched to a gene: 11. The CDR3 spans 17 residues. Germline CDR1 is SGHNT and CDR2 is YYREEE (reference sequence). The CDR3 nucleotides read TGTGCCAGCAGCTTCCCGGGGAGGGTAGCGGGAACAGATACGCAGTATTTT. Its protein product is CASSFPGRVAGTDTQYF.

This chain connects TRBV6-1 to TRBJ1-5, with D possibly being TRBD1 (5 bases). The V gene's germline CDR1 is MNHNS and CDR2 SASEGT. V was shortened by 6 bases and J by 3 bases, with 15 bases between the two germline ends. CDR3 length equals 15 residues. As DNA, the CDR3 is TGTGCCAGCAGCCCCGACAGAGCCATCAATCAGCCCCAGCATTTT. Translating gives CASSPDRAINQPQHF.

Only a few counts were recorded for this clone. This rearrangement joins TRBV7-9 to TRBJ1-3, with D uncertain. The CDR3 covers 16 residues. Trimming stripped 6 bases from V and 0 bases from J, with 15 bases between. Germline CDR1 and CDR2: SEHNR and FQNEAQ (reference sequence). DNA of the CDR3: TGTGCCAGCAGAAACGAGCTGCGGAGCTCTGGAAACACCATATATTTT. It codes for CASRNELRSSGNTIYF.